A selection of T cell receptor beta chains follows, all from one sample in a study of CD8 T cells in ankylosing spondylitis. TCRdb analysed the 5' RACE reads with MiXCR anew, one entry per CDR3 protein. The repertoire has roughly 400,000 distinct CDR3 sequences, around 22% of them found once; the top ten carry about a sixth. Material for sequencing was blood, either unsorted or a sorted T cell fraction (not recorded which). The receptors here all came from a male donor with ankylosing spondylitis. Both conserved end residues are part of each CDR3. D genes are given only for firm matches. The size of a clone is reported for some rows only, either as once, few or many, or as a class for expanded clones.

v_call	j_call	clone_size	d_call	cdr3_nt	cdr3_aa
TRBV2	TRBJ2-5	-	TRBD1	TGTGCCAGCTTACAGGGGGTTTACCAAGAGACCCAGTACTTC	CASLQGVYQETQYF
TRBV6-5	TRBJ1-1	many	-	TGTGCCAGCAGTTACTCGATAGTTCGGGGGCAGACTGAAGCTTTCTTT	CASSYSIVRGQTEAFF
TRBV20-1	TRBJ1-6	few	TRBD1	TGCAGTGCTAGAGAACTGGACAGGGGGAATTCACCCCTCCACTTT	CSARELDRGNSPLHF
TRBV7-8	TRBJ1-5	-	TRBD1	TGTGCCAGCGGGCTTAGAACAGGGGGCCTCAGTCAGCCCCAGCATTTT	CASGLRTGGLSQPQHF
TRBV4-1	TRBJ2-3	few	-	TGCGCCAGCAGCCAAGCAATACCGGGCCCTGAGCAGTATTTT	CASSQAIPGPEQYF
TRBV2	TRBJ2-1	-	-	TGTGCCAGCACTACCCTGACGGGGTTCGGTGAGCAGTTCTTC	CASTTLTGFGEQFF
TRBV30	TRBJ2-7	few	-	TGTGCCTGGAGTGGGACAGACGTCGGCGAGCAGTACTTC	CAWSGTDVGEQYF
TRBV7-2	TRBJ2-3	few	TRBD1	TGTGCCAGCAGCTTAGTGGCGGGACAGGGCACAGATACGCAGTATTTT	CASSLVAGQGTDTQYF
TRBV20-1	TRBJ1-2	many	TRBD1	TGCAGTGCAACCGGGACAGAGGATGGCTACACCTTC	CSATGTEDGYTF
TRBV11-2	TRBJ2-2	few	-	TGTGCCAGCAGCTTATGGCAGGAAGCCGGGGAGCTGTTTTTT	CASSLWQEAGELFF